This T cell receptor (beta chain) originates from a study of T cell changes during pregnancy in multiple sclerosis. The CDR3 spans 15 residues. Germline V CDR1 and CDR2: SGHTA, FQGNSA. V was pared by 4 bases and J by 6 bases, with 8 bases of the junction left unmatched. Clones were read by immunoSEQ multiplex PCR, and TCRdb kept only the in-frame ones, dropping some. The sample shows 38,000 or so clones, around 89% of them seen only once. The clonotype was recovered from a female donor with multiple sclerosis, enrolled in a pregnancy study. The sequences come from CD4+ T cells from peripheral blood mononuclear cells, collected in the second trimester of pregnancy. This chain uses TRBV7-2 with TRBJ2-2; 7 nucleotides align to TRBD1. This CDR3 is CASSSNRGEAGELFF. The CDR3 DNA reads as TGTGCCAGCAGCTCCAACAGGGGAGAGGCCGGGGAGCTGTTTTTT.